This TCR beta chain was sequenced in a study of blood T cell repertoires in COVID-19. About the research overall: From the United States, Italy and Spain came samples of acute and convalescent COVID-19. The cDNA or gDNA used as material had been derived from T cells, B-cell-depleted T cells, or PBMCs.

Clones were read by immunoSEQ multiplex PCR, and TCRdb kept only the in-frame ones, dropping some. The repertoire holds about 280,000 clones, with 70% to 90% as singletons. Germline V gives CDR1 SEHNR, CDR2 FQNEAQ (reference sequence). CDR3 size: 14 residues. V was cut by 5 bases and J by 1 base, with 11 bases left in between. This rearrangement joins TRBV7-9 to TRBJ1-1; D unresolved. The sample taken for sequencing was peripheral blood. The receptor was isolated from a woman in her 70s with acute or convalescent COVID-19. CDR3 loop: CASSLGSGNTEAFF. The CDR3 coding sequence is TGTGCCAGCAGCCTGGGGAGTGGGAACACTGAAGCTTTCTTT. The full variable domain, in which reference TRBV7-9 and TRBJ1-1 provide the parts outside the CDR3, is DTGVSQNPRHKITKRGQNVTFRCDPISEHNRLYWYRQTLGQGPEFLTYFQNEAQLEKSRLLSDRFSAERPKGSFSTLEIQRTEQGDSAMYLCASSLGSGNTEAFFGQGTRLTVV.